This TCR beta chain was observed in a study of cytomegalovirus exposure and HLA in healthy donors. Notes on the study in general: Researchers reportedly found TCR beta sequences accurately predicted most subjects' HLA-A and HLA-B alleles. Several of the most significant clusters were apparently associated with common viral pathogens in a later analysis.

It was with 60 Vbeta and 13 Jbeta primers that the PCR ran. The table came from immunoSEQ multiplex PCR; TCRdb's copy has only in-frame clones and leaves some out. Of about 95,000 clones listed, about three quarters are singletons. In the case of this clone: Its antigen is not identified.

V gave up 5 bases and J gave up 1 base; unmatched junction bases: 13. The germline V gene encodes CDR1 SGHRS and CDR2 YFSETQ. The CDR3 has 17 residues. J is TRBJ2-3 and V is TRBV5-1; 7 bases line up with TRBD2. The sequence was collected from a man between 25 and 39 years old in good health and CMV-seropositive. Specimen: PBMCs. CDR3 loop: CASRGRGAGAGTDTQYF. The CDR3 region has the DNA TGCGCCAGCAGGGGGCGGGGCGCGGGAGCAGGCACAGATACGCAGTATTTT.